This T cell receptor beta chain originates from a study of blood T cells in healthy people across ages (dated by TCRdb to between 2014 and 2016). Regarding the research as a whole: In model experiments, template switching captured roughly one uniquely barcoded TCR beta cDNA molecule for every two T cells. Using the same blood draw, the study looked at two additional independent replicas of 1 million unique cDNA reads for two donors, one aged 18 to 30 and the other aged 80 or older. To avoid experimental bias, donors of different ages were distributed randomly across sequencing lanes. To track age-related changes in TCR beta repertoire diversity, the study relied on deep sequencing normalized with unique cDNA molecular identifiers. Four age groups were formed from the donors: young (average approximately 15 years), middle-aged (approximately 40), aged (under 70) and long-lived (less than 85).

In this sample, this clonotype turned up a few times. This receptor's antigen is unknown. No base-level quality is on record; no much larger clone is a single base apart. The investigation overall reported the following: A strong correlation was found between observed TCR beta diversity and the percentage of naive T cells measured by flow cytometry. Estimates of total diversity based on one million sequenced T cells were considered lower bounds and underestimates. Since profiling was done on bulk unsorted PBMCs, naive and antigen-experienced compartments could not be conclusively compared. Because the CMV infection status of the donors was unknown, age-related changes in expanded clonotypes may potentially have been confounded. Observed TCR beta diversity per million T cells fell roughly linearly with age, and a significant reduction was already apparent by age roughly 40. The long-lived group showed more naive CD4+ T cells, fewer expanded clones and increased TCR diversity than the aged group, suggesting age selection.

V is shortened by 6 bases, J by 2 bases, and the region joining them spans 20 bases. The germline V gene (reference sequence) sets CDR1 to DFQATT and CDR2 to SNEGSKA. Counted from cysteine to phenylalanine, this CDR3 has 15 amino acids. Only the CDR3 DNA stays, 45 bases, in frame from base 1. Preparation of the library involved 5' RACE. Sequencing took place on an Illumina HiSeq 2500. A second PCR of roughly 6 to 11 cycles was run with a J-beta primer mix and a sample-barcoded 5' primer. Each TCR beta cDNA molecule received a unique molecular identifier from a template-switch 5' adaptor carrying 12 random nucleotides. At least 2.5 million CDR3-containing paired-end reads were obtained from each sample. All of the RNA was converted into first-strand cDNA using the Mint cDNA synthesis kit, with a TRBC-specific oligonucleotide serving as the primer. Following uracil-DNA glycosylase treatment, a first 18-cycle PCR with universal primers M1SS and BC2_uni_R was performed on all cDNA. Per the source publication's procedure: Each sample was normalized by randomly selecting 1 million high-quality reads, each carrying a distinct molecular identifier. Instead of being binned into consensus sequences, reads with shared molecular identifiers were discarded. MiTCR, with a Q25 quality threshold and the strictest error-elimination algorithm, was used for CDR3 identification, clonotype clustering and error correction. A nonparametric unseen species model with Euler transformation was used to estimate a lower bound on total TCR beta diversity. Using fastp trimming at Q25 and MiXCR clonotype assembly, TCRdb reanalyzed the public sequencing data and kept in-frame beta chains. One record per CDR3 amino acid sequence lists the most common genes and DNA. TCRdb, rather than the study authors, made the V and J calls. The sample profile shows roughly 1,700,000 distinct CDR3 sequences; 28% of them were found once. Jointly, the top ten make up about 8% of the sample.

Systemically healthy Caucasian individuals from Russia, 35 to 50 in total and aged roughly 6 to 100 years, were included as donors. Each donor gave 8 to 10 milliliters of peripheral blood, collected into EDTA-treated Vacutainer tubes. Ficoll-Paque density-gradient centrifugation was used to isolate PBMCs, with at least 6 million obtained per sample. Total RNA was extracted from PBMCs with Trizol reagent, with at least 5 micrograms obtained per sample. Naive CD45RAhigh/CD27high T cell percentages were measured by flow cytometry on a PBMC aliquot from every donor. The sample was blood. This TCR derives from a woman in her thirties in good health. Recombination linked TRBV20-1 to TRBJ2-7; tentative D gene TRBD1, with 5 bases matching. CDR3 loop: CSAQPGAVSPYEQYF. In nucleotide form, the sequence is TGCAGTGCACAACCTGGGGCAGTCTCACCCTACGAGCAGTACTTC.